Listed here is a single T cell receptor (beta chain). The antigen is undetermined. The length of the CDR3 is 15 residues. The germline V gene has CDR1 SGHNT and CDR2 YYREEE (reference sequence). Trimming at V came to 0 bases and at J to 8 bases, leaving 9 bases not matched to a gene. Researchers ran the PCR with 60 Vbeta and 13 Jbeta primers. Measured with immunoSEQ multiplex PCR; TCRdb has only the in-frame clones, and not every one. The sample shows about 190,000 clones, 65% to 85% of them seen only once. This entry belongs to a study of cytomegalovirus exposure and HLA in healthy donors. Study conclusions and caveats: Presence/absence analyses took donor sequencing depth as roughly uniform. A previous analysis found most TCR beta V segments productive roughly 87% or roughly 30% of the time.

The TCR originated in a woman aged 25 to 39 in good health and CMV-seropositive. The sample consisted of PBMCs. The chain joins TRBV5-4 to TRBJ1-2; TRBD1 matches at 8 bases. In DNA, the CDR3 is TGTGCCAGCAGCTTGGCGTGGACAGGGCAAACGGGCTACACCTTC. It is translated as CASSLAWTGQTGYTF.